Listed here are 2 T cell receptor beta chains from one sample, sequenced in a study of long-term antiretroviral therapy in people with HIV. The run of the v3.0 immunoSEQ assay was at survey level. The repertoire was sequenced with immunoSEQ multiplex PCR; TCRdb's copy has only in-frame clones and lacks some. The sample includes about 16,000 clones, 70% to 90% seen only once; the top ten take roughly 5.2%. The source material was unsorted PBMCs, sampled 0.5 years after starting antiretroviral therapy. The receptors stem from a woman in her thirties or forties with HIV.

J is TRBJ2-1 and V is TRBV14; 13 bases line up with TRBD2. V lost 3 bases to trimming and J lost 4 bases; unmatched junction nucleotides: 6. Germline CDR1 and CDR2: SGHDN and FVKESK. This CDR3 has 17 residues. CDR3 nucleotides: TGTGCCAGCAGCCATACCCCGGGACTAGCGGGATACAATGAGCAGTTCTTC. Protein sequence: CASSHTPGLAGYNEQFF.

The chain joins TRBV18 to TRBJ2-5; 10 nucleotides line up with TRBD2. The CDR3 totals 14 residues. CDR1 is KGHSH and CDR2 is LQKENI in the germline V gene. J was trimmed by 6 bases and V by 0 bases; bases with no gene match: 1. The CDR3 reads CASSPPSGRKTQYF. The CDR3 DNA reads TGTGCCAGCTCACCACCTAGCGGGAGGAAGACCCAGTACTTC.